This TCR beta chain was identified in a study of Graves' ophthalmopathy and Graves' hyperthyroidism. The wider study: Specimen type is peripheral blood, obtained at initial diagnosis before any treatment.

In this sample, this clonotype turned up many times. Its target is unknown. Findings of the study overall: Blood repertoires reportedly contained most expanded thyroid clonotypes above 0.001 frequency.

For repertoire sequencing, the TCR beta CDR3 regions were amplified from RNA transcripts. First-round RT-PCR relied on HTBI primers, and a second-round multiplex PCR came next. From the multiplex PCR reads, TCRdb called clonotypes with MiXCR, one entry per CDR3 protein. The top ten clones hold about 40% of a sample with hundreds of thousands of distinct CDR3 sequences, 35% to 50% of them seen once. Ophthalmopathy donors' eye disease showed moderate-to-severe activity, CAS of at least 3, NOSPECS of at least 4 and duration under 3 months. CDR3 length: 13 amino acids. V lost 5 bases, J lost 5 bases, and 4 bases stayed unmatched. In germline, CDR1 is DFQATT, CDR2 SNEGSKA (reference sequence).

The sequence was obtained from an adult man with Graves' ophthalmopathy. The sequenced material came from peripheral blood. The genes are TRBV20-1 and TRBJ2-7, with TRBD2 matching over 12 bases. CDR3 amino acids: CSAPGLAGHEQYF. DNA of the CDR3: TGCAGTGCTCCCGGACTAGCGGGACACGAGCAGTACTTC.